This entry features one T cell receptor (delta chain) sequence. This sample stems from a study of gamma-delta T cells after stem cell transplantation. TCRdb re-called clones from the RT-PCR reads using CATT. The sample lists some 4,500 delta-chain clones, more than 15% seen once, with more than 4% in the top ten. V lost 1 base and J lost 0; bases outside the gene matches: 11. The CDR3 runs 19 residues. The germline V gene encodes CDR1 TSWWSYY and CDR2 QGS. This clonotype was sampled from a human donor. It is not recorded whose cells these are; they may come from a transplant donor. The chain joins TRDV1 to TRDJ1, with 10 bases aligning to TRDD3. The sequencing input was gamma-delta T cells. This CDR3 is CALGEPAFLTGGYTDKLIF. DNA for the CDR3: TGTGCTCTTGGGGAACCGGCCTTCCTAACTGGGGGATACACCGATAAACTCATCTTT.